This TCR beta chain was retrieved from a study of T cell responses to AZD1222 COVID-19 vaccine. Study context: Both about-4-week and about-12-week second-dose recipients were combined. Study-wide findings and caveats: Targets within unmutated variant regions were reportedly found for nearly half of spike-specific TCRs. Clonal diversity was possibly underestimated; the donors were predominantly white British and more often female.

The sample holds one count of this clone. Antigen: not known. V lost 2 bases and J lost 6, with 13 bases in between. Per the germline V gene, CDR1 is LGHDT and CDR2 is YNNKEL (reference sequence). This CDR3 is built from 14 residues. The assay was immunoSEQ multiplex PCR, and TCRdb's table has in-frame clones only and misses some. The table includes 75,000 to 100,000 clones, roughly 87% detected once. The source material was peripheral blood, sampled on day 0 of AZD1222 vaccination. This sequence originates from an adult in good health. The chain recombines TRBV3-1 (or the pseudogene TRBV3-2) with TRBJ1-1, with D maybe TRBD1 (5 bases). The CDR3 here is CASSQPGGTSEAFF. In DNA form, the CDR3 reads TGTGCCAGCAGCCAACCGGGGGGGACCTCTGAAGCTTTCTTT.